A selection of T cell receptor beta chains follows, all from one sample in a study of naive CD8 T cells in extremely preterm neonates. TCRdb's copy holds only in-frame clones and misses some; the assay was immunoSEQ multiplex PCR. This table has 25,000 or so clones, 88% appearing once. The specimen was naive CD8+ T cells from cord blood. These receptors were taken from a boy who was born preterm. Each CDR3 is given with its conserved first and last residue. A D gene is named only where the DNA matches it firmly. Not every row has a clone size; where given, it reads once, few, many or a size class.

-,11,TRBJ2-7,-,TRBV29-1,TGCAGCGTTGAAGGGGGTTACGAGCAGTACTTC,CSVEGGYEQYF
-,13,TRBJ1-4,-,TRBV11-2,TGTGCCAGCAGCTCGGGCCATAATGAAAAACTGTTTTTT,CASSSGHNEKLFF
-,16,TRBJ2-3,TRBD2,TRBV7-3,TGTGCCAGCAGCTTGGGACTAGCGGGGGGGCCAGATACGCAGTATTTT,CASSLGLAGGPDTQYF
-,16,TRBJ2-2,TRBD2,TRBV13,TGTGCCAGCAGCGCTCAGCGGGGGGTGGACACCGGGGAGCTGTTTTTT,CASSAQRGVDTGELFF
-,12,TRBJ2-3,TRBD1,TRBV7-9,TGTGCCAGCAGCTTCCTGACAGGGGGGGAATATTTT,CASSFLTGGEYF
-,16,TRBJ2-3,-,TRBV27,TGTGCCAGCAGTTTCTTAGGTACTAAGCATCCAGATACGCAGTATTTT,CASSFLGTKHPDTQYF
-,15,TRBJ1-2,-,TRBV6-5,TGTGCCAGCAGTCCGCAGGGACTCTCTAACTATGGCTACACCTTC,CASSPQGLSNYGYTF
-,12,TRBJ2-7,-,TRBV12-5,TGTGCTAGTGGTTTGGGACACTACGAGCAGTACTTC,CASGLGHYEQYF
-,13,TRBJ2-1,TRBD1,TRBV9,TGTGCCAGCAGCGGGACAGGGGGCAATGAGCAGTTCTTC,CASSGTGGNEQFF
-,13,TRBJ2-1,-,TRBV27,TGTGCCAGCAGCCTAATCGAGGGGAGTGAGCAGTTCTTC,CASSLIEGSEQFF
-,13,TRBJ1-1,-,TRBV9,TGTGCCAGCAGCTCCCGGGACAACACTGAAGCTTTCTTT,CASSSRDNTEAFF
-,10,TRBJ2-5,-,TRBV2,TGTGCCAGCTCACGAGAGACCCAGTACTTC,CASSRETQYF
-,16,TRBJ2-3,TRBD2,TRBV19,TGTGCCAGTAGTGCCCTAGCGGGGGCTTCCACAGATACGCAGTATTTT,CASSALAGASTDTQYF
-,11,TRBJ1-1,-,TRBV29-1,TGCAGCGTGGGGCGGAACACTGAAGCTTTCTTT,CSVGRNTEAFF
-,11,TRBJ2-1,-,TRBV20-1,TGCAGTGCTCTTAACAACAATGAGCAGTTCTTC,CSALNNNEQFF
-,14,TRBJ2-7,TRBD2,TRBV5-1,TGCGCCAGCAGCACTAGCGGGGGGGCCTACGAGCAGTACTTC,CASSTSGGAYEQYF
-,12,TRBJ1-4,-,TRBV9,TGTGCCAGCAGCGTAGATAATGAAAAACTGTTTTTT,CASSVDNEKLFF
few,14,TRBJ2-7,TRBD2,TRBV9,TGTGCCAGCAGCGTAGGACTAGCGGGCTACGAGCAGTACTTC,CASSVGLAGYEQYF
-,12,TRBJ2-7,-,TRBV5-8,TGTGCCAGCAGCTGGGACACCTACGAGCAGTACTTC,CASSWDTYEQYF